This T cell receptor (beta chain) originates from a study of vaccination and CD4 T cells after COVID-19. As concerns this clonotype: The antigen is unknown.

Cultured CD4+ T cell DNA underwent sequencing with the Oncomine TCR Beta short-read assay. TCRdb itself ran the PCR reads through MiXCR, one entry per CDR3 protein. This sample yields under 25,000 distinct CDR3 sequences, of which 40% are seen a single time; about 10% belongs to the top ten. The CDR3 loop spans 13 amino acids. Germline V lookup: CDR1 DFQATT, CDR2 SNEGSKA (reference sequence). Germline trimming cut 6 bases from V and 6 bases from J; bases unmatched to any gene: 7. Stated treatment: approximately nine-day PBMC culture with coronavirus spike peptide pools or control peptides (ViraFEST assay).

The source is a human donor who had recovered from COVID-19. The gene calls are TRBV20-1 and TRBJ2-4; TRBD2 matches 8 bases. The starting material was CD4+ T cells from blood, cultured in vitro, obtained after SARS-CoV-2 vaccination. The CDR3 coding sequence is TGCAGTGCAACGGGGGGGCTTGGAAACATTCAGTACTTC. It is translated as CSATGGLGNIQYF.